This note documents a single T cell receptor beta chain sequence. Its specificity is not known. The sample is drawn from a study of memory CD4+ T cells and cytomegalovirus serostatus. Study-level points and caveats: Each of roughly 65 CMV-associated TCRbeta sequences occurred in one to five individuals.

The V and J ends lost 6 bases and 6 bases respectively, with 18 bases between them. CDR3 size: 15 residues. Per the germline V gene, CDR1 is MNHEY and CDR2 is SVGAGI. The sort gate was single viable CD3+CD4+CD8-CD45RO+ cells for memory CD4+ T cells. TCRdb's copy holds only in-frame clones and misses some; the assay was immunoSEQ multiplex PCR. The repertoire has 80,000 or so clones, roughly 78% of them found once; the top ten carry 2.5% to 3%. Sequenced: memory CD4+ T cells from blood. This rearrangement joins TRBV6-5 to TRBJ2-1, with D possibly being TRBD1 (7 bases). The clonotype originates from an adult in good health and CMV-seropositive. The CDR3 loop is CASSPEFRGVNEQFF. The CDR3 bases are TGTGCCAGCAGCCCGGAATTCAGGGGGGTCAATGAGCAGTTCTTC.